A selection of T cell receptor beta chains follows, all from one sample in a study of blood T cell repertoires in COVID-19. TCRdb's copy holds only in-frame clones and misses some; the assay was immunoSEQ multiplex PCR. This sample has 100,000 to 150,000 clones, with roughly 80% found just once. The source material was peripheral blood. The receptors originated from a man aged 50 to 60 with acute or convalescent COVID-19. The CDR3 runs from the conserved cysteine through the conserved F or W. A D gene is named only where the DNA matches it firmly. Size is stated for part of the rows, as once, few or many counts, or as a class when the clone is expanded.

V	D	size	J	DNA	CDR3
TRBV28	TRBD2	few	TRBJ2-7	TGTGCCAGCGATACTAGCGGGATGGGTATAAGCTACGAGCAGTACTTC	CASDTSGMGISYEQYF
TRBV3-1/TRBV3-2	.	.	TRBJ2-5	TGTGCCAGCAGCCAAGATCTGGAGACCCAGTACTTC	CASSQDLETQYF
TRBV11-2	.	.	TRBJ1-1	TGTGCCAGCAGCTTAGAGGGCATCACTGAAGCTTTCTTT	CASSLEGITEAFF
TRBV12-3/TRBV12-4	TRBD1	.	TRBJ1-5	TGTGCCAGCACCAGGGGGCATCAGCCCCAGCATTTT	CASTRGHQPQHF
TRBV19	TRBD2	.	TRBJ2-2	TGTGCCAGTAGTTCCCTACTAGCGGGGGGGCATTATAACGGGGAGCTGTTTTTT	CASSSLLAGGHYNGELFF
TRBV7-2	.	.	TRBJ2-1	TGTGCCAGCAGCTTAGTTAAGGGCAGGGTGGGGGGTAATGAGCAGTTCTTC	CASSLVKGRVGGNEQFF
TRBV28	TRBD2	few	TRBJ2-7	TGTGCCAGCAGTTTGTATCTAGCGGGAGGGACCTACGAGCAGTACTTC	CASSLYLAGGTYEQYF
TRBV19	TRBD2	.	TRBJ2-1	TGTGCCAGTAGGGAACTAGCGGGGGGGGCTCGGGAGCAGTTCTTC	CASRELAGGAREQFF
TRBV5-1	.	.	TRBJ2-7	TGCGCCAGCAGCTTCCAGGGAGGCTCCTACGAGCAGTACTTC	CASSFQGGSYEQYF
TRBV2	TRBD1	.	TRBJ1-6	TGTGCCAGCAGTCTAGGACAGGGGGATAATTCACCCCTCCACTTT	CASSLGQGDNSPLHF
TRBV10-1	TRBD2	.	TRBJ2-2	TGCGCCAGCAGTGAGGGGCTAGCGGGGGGCCATCGCACCGGGGAGCTGTTTTTT	CASSEGLAGGHRTGELFF
TRBV2	TRBD1	.	TRBJ1-6	TGTGCCAGCAGCGGCACTAGAGGGACAGACCTCCACTTT	CASSGTRGTDLHF
TRBV19	.	.	TRBJ1-1	TGTGCCAGTAGTCCCCGGCAGGGCAGCACTGAAGCTTTCTTT	CASSPRQGSTEAFF
TRBV4-1	.	.	TRBJ1-2	TGCGCCAGCAGCCACCTCCGGGCAGGGCCGGTGGATGGCTACACCTTC	CASSHLRAGPVDGYTF
TRBV19	TRBD2	once	TRBJ2-2	TGTGCCAGTAGTCGTGGGACTAGCGTTTGGACCGGGGAGCTGTTTTTT	CASSRGTSVWTGELFF
TRBV6-2/TRBV6-3	TRBD2	.	TRBJ2-3	TGTGCCAGCAGTGGACTAGCGGGGTACGATACGCAGTATTTT	CASSGLAGYDTQYF
TRBV19	.	.	TRBJ1-2	TGTGCCAGTAGTACCCCCTGGGGCCACGAGAATGGCTACACCTTC	CASSTPWGHENGYTF
TRBV18	.	.	TRBJ1-3	TGTGCCAGCTCACCACAGACAGCACTTAGCTCTGGAAACACCATATATTTT	CASSPQTALSSGNTIYF
TRBV6-5	.	many	TRBJ2-7	TGTGCCAGCAGTAGGACTGGAGGGGACGAGCAGTACTTC	CASSRTGGDEQYF
TRBV5-5	TRBD1	.	TRBJ2-5	TGTGCCAGCAGCTTGACAGGGGAAGAGACCCAGTACTTC	CASSLTGEETQYF
TRBV11-3	TRBD2	.	TRBJ2-5	TGTGCCAGCAGCCCTGGCGAAGGGTTAGCGGGGCCCCAAGAGACCCAGTACTTC	CASSPGEGLAGPQETQYF
TRBV10-2	TRBD1	.	TRBJ1-6	TGCGCCAGCAGTGACCTCCAGGACAGGGGCACTTCACCCCTCCACTTT	CASSDLQDRGTSPLHF
TRBV5-6	.	once	TRBJ2-7	TGTGCCAGCAGCTTGCCAGGGGTGACCTACGAGCAGTACTTC	CASSLPGVTYEQYF
TRBV6-5	TRBD1	.	TRBJ2-2	TGTGCCAGCATCCGGGACAGGGGTGGCACCGGGGAGCTGTTTTTT	CASIRDRGGTGELFF
TRBV7-8	.	few	TRBJ2-3	TGTGCCAGCAGCTTAGTCGCCCGGGAACTCACAGATACGCAGTATTTT	CASSLVARELTDTQYF
TRBV12-3/TRBV12-4	.	.	TRBJ2-7	TGTGCCAGCAGCCACGACACCAACTACGAGCAGTACTTC	CASSHDTNYEQYF
TRBV11-2	.	few	TRBJ1-4	TGTGCCAGCAGCCCCCAGGGGCGGACTAATGAAAAACTGTTTTTT	CASSPQGRTNEKLFF
TRBV3-1/TRBV3-2	TRBD1	.	TRBJ1-5	TGTGCCAGCAGCCAGGACAGGGTGGGGGGGGAGCCCCAGCATTTT	CASSQDRVGGEPQHF
TRBV6-5	.	.	TRBJ1-4	TGTGCCAGCAGACCTACAGGAAATGAAAAACTGTTTTTT	CASRPTGNEKLFF
TRBV15	.	few	TRBJ2-7	TGTGCCACCAGCAGAGATCTCTACGAGCAGTACTTC	CATSRDLYEQYF
TRBV13	TRBD2	.	TRBJ2-4	TGTGCCAGCAGCCAAACGACTAGCACGTCCAAAAACATTCAGTACTTC	CASSQTTSTSKNIQYF
TRBV24-1	TRBD1	few	TRBJ2-1	TGTGCCACCAGTGACACCGGGACAGGGTGGTTGGGTGAGCAGTTCTTC	CATSDTGTGWLGEQFF
TRBV28	TRBD2	.	TRBJ2-7	TGTGCCAGCAGCGGGGGGGGCTACGAGCAGTACTTC	CASSGGGYEQYF
TRBV5-8	TRBD1	few	TRBJ1-2	TGTGCCAGCAGCTTGGCCCCACCAGGGGGTAGGGGCTACACCTTC	CASSLAPPGGRGYTF
TRBV5-4	.	.	TRBJ1-3	TGTGCCAGCAGCTTTGGGGCAGCCGTCTCTGGAAACACCATATATTTT	CASSFGAAVSGNTIYF
TRBV29-1	.	few	TRBJ2-1	TGCAGCGCCGACCTCTCCACAGGGGGGGCGTTCTTC	CSADLSTGGAFF
TRBV3-1/TRBV3-2	TRBD2	.	TRBJ2-1	TGTGCCAGCAGCCGCCAACTAGCGGGGGGCTACAATGAGCAGTTCTTC	CASSRQLAGGYNEQFF
TRBV19	TRBD2	.	TRBJ2-1	TGTGCCAGTAGTATACTAGCGGGGGGGCCTCAGGAGCAGTTCTTC	CASSILAGGPQEQFF
TRBV7-2	TRBD1	.	TRBJ1-4	TGTGCCAGCAGCCGGGACAGACGTGAAAAACTGTTTTTT	CASSRDRREKLFF
TRBV19	TRBD1	.	TRBJ1-6	TGTGCCAGTAGTCCCGACAGGGTAACGTCCTATAATTCACCCCTCCACTTT	CASSPDRVTSYNSPLHF
TRBV5-4	.	.	TRBJ1-1	TGTGCCAGCAGCTTGGGGCCCCCCCGAGGGAACACTGAAGCTTTCTTT	CASSLGPPRGNTEAFF
TRBV3-1/TRBV3-2	TRBD2	.	TRBJ2-2	TGTGCCAGCGCCCCTCCTAGCGGGGCGAACACCGGGGAGCTGTTTTTT	CASAPPSGANTGELFF
TRBV30	.	.	TRBJ2-1	TGTGCCTGGAGCAGACAAAGTGAGCAGTTCTTC	CAWSRQSEQFF
TRBV29-1	.	.	TRBJ1-2	TGCAGCGTCTATAGTGCCGGCTACACCTTC	CSVYSAGYTF
TRBV6-6	TRBD1	.	TRBJ1-5	TGTGCCAGCAGTTACCTTCCGGACAGGGCTAATCAGCCCCAGCATTTT	CASSYLPDRANQPQHF
TRBV4-1	.	.	TRBJ1-2	TGCGCCAGCAGCCAAGATTGGGGGGGCGAGAGTGGCTACACCTTC	CASSQDWGGESGYTF
TRBV12-5	TRBD1	.	TRBJ1-3	TGTGCTAGTGGTTTGGAAGGACAGGCGGCCTCTGGAAACACCATATATTTT	CASGLEGQAASGNTIYF
TRBV19	TRBD1	.	TRBJ2-1	TGTGCCAGTAGGAAGACAGGGAGCTCCTACAATGAGCAGTTCTTC	CASRKTGSSYNEQFF
TRBV12-3/TRBV12-4	.	.	TRBJ2-7	TGTGCCAGCAGTTATGGACTTTACGAGCAGTACTTC	CASSYGLYEQYF
TRBV24-1	TRBD2	.	TRBJ2-7	TGTGCCACCAGTGATCGACTAGCGGGACCTAGGGAGCAGTACTTC	CATSDRLAGPREQYF
TRBV7-9	.	.	TRBJ1-5	TGTGCCAGCAGCCGCTACGATCAGCCCCAGCATTTT	CASSRYDQPQHF
TRBV20-1	TRBD1	.	TRBJ1-4	TGCAGTGCTAGTTTCAGGACAGGGGTAGAAAAACTGTTTTTT	CSASFRTGVEKLFF
TRBV7-3	TRBD2	.	TRBJ2-1	TGTGCCAGCAGCTCCGGGACTAGTTCATACAATGAGCAGTTCTTC	CASSSGTSSYNEQFF
TRBV6-5	TRBD1	.	TRBJ1-6	TGTGCCAGCAGCCAGAAACAGGGGGCTAATTCACCCCTCCACTTT	CASSQKQGANSPLHF
TRBV5-4	.	.	TRBJ2-5	TGTGCCAGCAGCTCGGGGGTGTTAACCCAAGAGACCCAGTACTTC	CASSSGVLTQETQYF
TRBV28	TRBD2	once	TRBJ2-5	TGTGCCAGCAGTTTGCTACGACTAGCGGGCATGGAAGAGACCCAGTACTTC	CASSLLRLAGMEETQYF
TRBV5-1	.	once	TRBJ2-2	TGCGCCAGCCGGGGGACCGAACTTCGCACCGGGGAGCTGTTTTTT	CASRGTELRTGELFF
TRBV19	.	.	TRBJ2-1	TGTGCCAGTAGTACGACCGTCAGGGGGGCGGGAGGTTACAATGAGCAGTTCTTC	CASSTTVRGAGGYNEQFF